A single sample gave rise to the 19 T cell receptor beta chains below, sequenced in a study of T cell repertoires in cytomegalovirus infection (dated by TCRdb to 2018 to 2020). The sample's treatment or condition, from its label and the paper: in vitro stimulation with specific CMV peptide epitopes to enrich CMV-specific T cells. These receptors' antigens are unknown. The sequencing machine was an Illumina HiSeq 1500. The public sequencing data were trimmed at Q25 with fastp and processed into clonotypes with MiXCR by TCRdb, which kept only in-frame beta chains. Merged by CDR3 protein, the rows form single entries marked with the most common genes and DNA. Here the sample has some 920,000 distinct CDR3 sequences; around 32% occur a single time. 13% of the sample is in the top ten clones. The specimen was cultured CD8+ T cells from PBMCs, collected from culture after CMV antigen stimulation. The receptors stem from a human donor in good health (CMV status not recorded). Some clones in this sample may be carry-over from other donors' samples.

For this clonotype: The CDR3 does not end in the conserved phenylalanine or tryptophan, so this is likely a read error. The V and J genes are TRBV7-4 and TRBJ2-7, with 11 bases lining up with TRBD2. This CDR3 contains 16 residues. Germline V gives CDR1 SGHVT, CDR2 SQSDAQ. Trimming cost V 5 bases and J 7 bases; bases outside gene matches: 13. The CDR3 spells CASSRASVAGGREQYL. CDR3 nucleotides: TGTGCCAGCAGCCGCGCATCGGTAGCGGGGGGGAGGGAGCAGTACTTA.

This clonotype was recorded at least ten times. The V call is TRBV19, the J call TRBJ2-1; TRBD1 matches 9 bases. Germline CDR1 reads LNHDA; CDR2 reads SQIVND (reference sequence). The CDR3 consists of 16 residues. The V gene end was trimmed by 2 bases and the J gene end by 6 bases; junction bases not matched to a gene: 8. Here the CDR3 reads CASSITWDRVRNEQFF. The DNA for the CDR3 is TGTGCCAGTAGTATAACGTGGGACAGGGTACGCAATGAGCAGTTCTTC.

This clonotype was counted between two and nine times. The J gene is TRBJ2-3, the V gene TRBV10-3; 10 bases line up with TRBD2. This CDR3 has 15 amino acids. V trimming: 5 bases; J trimming: 4 bases; junction bases outside the gene matches: 6. Germline values: CDR1 ENHRY, CDR2 SYGVKD. Here the CDR3 DNA reads TGTGCCATCAGTTATAGCGGGGGGCCCCCAGATACGCAGTATTTT. It specifies CAISYSGGPPDTQYF.

This clonotype was detected a few times. CDR3 in DNA: TGTGCCAGCAGTCAACGAGGCTCCTATAATTCACCCCTCCACTTT. Encoded protein: CASSQRGSYNSPLHF. This chain joins TRBV12-3 or TRBV12-4 and TRBJ1-6; D is uncertain. The CDR3 covers 15 residues. Trimming stripped 5 bases from V and 0 bases from J, with 8 bases between.

V gene TRBV7-9 combines with J gene TRBJ2-2; TRBD1 aligns across 8 bases. Germline values: CDR1 SEHNR, CDR2 FQNEAQ (reference sequence). This CDR3 spans 15 amino acids. V shed 8 bases and J 4 bases; nucleotides not matched to a gene: 9. CDR3 sequence: CASPSGGRITGELFF. CDR3 DNA sequence: TGTGCCAGCCCCTCAGGGGGCCGCATCACCGGGGAGCTGTTTTTT.

The chain is built from TRBV11-2 and TRBJ1-4; D call uncertain. The length of the CDR3 is 17 residues. Trimming cost V 4 bases and J 4 bases, with 19 bases left between them. The germline V gene encodes CDR1 SGHAT and CDR2 FQNNGV. As DNA, the CDR3 is TGTGCCAGCAGCTCCATCACCGGGTACCGGGGTAATGAAAAACTGTTTTTT. Translated, it gives CASSSITGYRGNEKLFF. Looking up the rest from reference TRBV11-2 and TRBJ1-4 gives the full variable domain: EAGVAQSPRYKIIEKRQSVAFWCNPISGHATLYWYQQILGQGPKLLIQFQNNGVVDDSQLPKDRFSAERLKGVDSTLKIQPAKLEDSAVYLCASSSITGYRGNEKLFFGSGTQLSVL.

V usage is TRBV29-1 and J usage is TRBJ1-3; D not resolved. This CDR3 spans 11 amino acids. The V gene lost 3 bases and the J gene lost 4 bases, with 4 bases spanning the gap. CDR1 and CDR2 from the germline V gene are SQVTM and ANQGSEA. CDR3 coding DNA: TGCAGCGTTGACGCCGGAAACACCATATATTTT. It codes for CSVDAGNTIYF.

This clonotype occurred many times. This chain links TRBV7-2 with TRBJ2-4; D remains unclear. CDR1 and CDR2 (germline): SGHTA, FQGNSA. The CDR3 is made up of 15 amino acids. V shed 1 base and J shed 2 bases, with 9 bases lying between them. The DNA of the CDR3 is TGTGCCAGCAGCTTAGAGTTGGGAACCAAAAACATTCAGTACTTC. Protein product: CASSLELGTKNIQYF.

The chain links TRBV6-6 to TRBJ1-2; D remains unclear. Germline V CDR1 and CDR2: MNHNY, SVGAGI (reference sequence). V was pared by 2 bases and J by 3 bases, with 10 bases between. The CDR3 runs 14 residues. The DNA for the CDR3 is TGTGCCAGCAGTTACGCAGATAATTACTATGGCTACACCTTC. Its protein product is CASSYADNYYGYTF.

The chain couples TRBV14 to TRBJ1-1; D ambiguous. CDR1 is SGHDN, CDR2 FVKESK, per germline. V lost 4 bases, J lost 0 bases, and 12 bases lay in between. The CDR3 is 15 residues long. CDR3 residues: CASSRSVEMNTEAFF. CDR3 DNA: TGTGCCAGCAGCCGCTCAGTCGAGATGAACACTGAAGCTTTCTTT.

The sample holds a few counts of this clonotype. The CDR3 loop reads CASRSSYNSPLHF. The CDR3 DNA reads TGTGCCAGCAGATCCTCCTATAATTCACCCCTCCACTTT. This chain links TRBV2 with TRBJ1-6; D gene ambiguous. Germline V lookup: CDR1 SNHLY, CDR2 FYNNEI. The CDR3 is 13 residues long. Trimming took 6 bases from V and 0 from J, leaving 3 bases between them.

This clonotype occurred a few times. The chain joins TRBV27 to TRBJ2-3, with 15 nucleotides matching TRBD2. This CDR3 is 17 amino acids long. CDR1 is MNHEY and CDR2 is SMNVEV in the germline V gene (reference sequence). The ends lost 6 bases at V and 4 bases at J; junction bases unmatched: 8. The CDR3 DNA sequence: TGTGCCAGCAGACACGGGACTAGCGGGGGGAGTGCAGATACGCAGTATTTT. This codes for CASRHGTSGGSADTQYF.

The gene calls are TRBV19 and TRBJ1-2, with D hard to call. V gave up 3 bases and J gave up 7 bases, with 18 bases separating them. Germline assignment: CDR1 LNHDA and CDR2 SQIVND (reference sequence). There are 15 residues in the CDR3. The CDR3 spells CASSMEPDEGSGYTF. The CDR3 region has the DNA TGTGCCAGTAGTATGGAACCGGACGAAGGGAGTGGCTACACCTTC.

The chain joins TRBV4-1 to TRBJ1-4; D remains unclear. This CDR3 contains 18 residues. Germline V gene sequence: CDR1 MGHRA, CDR2 YSYEKL. V lost 1 base to trimming and J lost 0 bases, with 15 bases between them. This CDR3 is CASSQGPENPATNEKLFF. For the CDR3, the DNA is TGCGCCAGCAGCCAAGGGCCGGAAAATCCGGCAACTAATGAAAAACTGTTTTTT.

The chain joins TRBV10-3 to TRBJ2-7, with D perhaps matching TRBD1 (5 bases). Germline loops: CDR1 ENHRY, CDR2 SYGVKD. V was cut by 6 bases and J by 4 bases, with 10 bases left in between. The CDR3 contains 12 residues. The CDR3 loop reads CAIRQGKYEQYF. The CDR3 DNA follows: TGTGCCATCAGGCAGGGAAAGTACGAGCAGTACTTC.

This clonotype was observed at least ten times. J is TRBJ2-2 and V is TRBV7-6; TRBD2 matches at 13 bases. The germline gives CDR1 SGHVS, CDR2 FNYEAQ. With 1 base clipped from V and 1 base from J, the junction kept 12 bases outside the gene matches. There are 21 residues in the CDR3. The CDR3 DNA reads TGTGCCAGCAGCTTAGTAGCCCCGGGACTAGCGGGACTAATGAACACCGGGGAGCTGTTTTTT. Amino acids: CASSLVAPGLAGLMNTGELFF.

The table lists this clonotype with many counts. This rearrangement joins TRBV7-8 to TRBJ2-7, with TRBD2 as a possible D gene (5 bases). V shed 1 base and J shed 1 base, with 11 bases lying between them. The CDR3 sequence is 15 residues long. Germline CDR1 reads SGHVS; CDR2 reads FQNEAQ. In DNA, the CDR3 is TGTGCCAGCAGCTTAGTTGAAAGCGGTTCCTACGAGCAGTACTTC. Amino acids: CASSLVESGSYEQYF. The full variable domain, in which reference TRBV7-8 and TRBJ2-7 provide the parts outside the CDR3, is GAGVSQSPRYKVAKRGQDVALRCDPISGHVSLFWYQQALGQGPEFLTYFQNEAQLDKSGLPSDRFFAERPEGSVSTLKIQRTQQEDSAVYLCASSLVESGSYEQYFGPGTRLTVT.

This clonotype was recorded a few times. V gene TRBV7-6 combines with J gene TRBJ2-7, with no clear D. CDR1 SGHVS and CDR2 FNYEAQ come from the germline V gene. This CDR3 has 13 amino acids. Between the trimmed V and J ends, which lost 3 bases and 3 bases, there was a span of 9 bases. CDR3 nucleotides: TGTGCCAGCAGCTTTCGGTCGGGCTACGAGCAGTACTTC. It specifies CASSFRSGYEQYF.

A few counts support this clonotype. V usage is TRBV24-1 and J usage is TRBJ2-3, with 11 positions matching TRBD1. Germline loops: CDR1 KGHDR, CDR2 SFDVKD. V trimming: 3 bases; J trimming: 4 bases; junction bases outside the gene matches: 8. There are 17 residues in the CDR3. In DNA form, the CDR3 reads TGTGCCACCAGTGATGTCCTAGGGACAGGGGGTTCAGATACGCAGTATTTT. This encodes CATSDVLGTGGSDTQYF.